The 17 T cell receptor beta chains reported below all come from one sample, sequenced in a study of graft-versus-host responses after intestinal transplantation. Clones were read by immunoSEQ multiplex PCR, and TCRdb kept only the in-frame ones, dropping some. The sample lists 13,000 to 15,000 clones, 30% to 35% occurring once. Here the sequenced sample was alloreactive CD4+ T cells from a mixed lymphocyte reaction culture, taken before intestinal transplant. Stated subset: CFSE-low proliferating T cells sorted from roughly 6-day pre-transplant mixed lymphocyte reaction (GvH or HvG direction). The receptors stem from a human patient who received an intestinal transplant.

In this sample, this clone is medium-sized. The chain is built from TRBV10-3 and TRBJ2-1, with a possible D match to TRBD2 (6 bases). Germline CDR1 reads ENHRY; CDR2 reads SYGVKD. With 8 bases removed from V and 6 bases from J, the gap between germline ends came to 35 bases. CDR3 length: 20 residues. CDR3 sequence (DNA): TGTGCCATCGTCCTGCGGGGTGGGTTAAAAAGGTGCTGGAGTTGCAATGAGCAGTTCTTC. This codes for CAIVLRGGLKRCWSCNEQFF.

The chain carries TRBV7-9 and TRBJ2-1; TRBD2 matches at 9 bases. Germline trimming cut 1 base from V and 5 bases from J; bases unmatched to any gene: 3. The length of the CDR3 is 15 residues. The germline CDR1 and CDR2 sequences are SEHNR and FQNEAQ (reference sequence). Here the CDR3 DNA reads TGTGCCAGCAGCTTAGATCTAGCGGGGAACAATGAGCAGTTCTTC. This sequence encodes CASSLDLAGNNEQFF. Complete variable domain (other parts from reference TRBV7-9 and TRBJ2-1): DTGVSQNPRHKITKRGQNVTFRCDPISEHNRLYWYRQTLGQGPEFLTYFQNEAQLEKSRLLSDRFSAERPKGSFSTLEIQRTEQGDSAMYLCASSLDLAGNNEQFFGPGTRLTVL.

CDR3 region: CASRKRESYNEQFF. The CDR3 DNA follows: TGTGCCAGCAGAAAGCGGGAGTCCTACAATGAGCAGTTCTTC. V and J are TRBV2 and TRBJ2-1; 8 bases are a match to TRBD2. The CDR3 is 14 residues long. The V segment lost 6 bases and the J segment 1 base; nucleotides outside the gene matches: 2. Germline V gene data show CDR1 as SNHLY and CDR2 as FYNNEI.

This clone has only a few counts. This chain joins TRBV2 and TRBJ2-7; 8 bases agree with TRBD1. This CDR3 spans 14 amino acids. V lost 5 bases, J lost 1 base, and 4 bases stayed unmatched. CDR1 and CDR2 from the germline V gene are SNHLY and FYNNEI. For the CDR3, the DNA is TGTGCCAGCAGTCCGGGACAGGCGTCCTACGAGCAGTACTTC. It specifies CASSPGQASYEQYF.

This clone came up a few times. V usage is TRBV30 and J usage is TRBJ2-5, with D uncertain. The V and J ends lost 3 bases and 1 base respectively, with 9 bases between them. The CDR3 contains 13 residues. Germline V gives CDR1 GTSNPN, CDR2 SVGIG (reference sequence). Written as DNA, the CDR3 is TGTGCCTGGAGGAGAGGCGCCCAAGAGACCCAGTACTTC. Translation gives CAWRRGAQETQYF.

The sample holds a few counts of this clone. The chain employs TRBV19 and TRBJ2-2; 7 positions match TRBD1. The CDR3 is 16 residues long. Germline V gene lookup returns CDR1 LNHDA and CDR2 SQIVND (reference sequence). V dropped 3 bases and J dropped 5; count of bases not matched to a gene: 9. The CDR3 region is CASSIFGTASTGELFF. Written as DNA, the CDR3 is TGTGCCAGTAGTATTTTTGGGACAGCTTCGACCGGGGAGCTGTTTTTT. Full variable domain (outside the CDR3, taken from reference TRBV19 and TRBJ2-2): DGGITQSPKYLFRKEGQNVTLSCEQNLNHDAMYWYRQDPGQGLRLIYYSQIVNDFQKGDIAEGYSVSREKKESFPLTVTSAQKNPTAFYLCASSIFGTASTGELFFGEGSRLTVL.

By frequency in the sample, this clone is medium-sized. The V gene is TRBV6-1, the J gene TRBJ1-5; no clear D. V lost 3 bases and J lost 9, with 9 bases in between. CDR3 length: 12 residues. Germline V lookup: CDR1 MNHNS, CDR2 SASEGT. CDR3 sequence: CASSDLQTPQHF. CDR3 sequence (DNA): TGTGCCAGCAGTGACTTACAGACGCCCCAGCATTTT.

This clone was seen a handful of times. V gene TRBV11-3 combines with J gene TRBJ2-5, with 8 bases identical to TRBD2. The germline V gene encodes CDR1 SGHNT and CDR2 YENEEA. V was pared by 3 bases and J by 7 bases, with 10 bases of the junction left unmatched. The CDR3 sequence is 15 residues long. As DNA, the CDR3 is TGTGCCAGCAGCTTGGCTTTAATGAGCGGGGGGACCCAGTACTTC. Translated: CASSLALMSGGTQYF.

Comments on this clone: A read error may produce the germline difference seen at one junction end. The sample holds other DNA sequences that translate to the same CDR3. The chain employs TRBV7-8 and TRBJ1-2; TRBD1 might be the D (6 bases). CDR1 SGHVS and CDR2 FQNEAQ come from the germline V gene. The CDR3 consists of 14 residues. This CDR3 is CASSSGHNSYGYTF. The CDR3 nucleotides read TGTGCCAGCAGCTCGGGACATAACAGCTATGGCTATACCTTC.

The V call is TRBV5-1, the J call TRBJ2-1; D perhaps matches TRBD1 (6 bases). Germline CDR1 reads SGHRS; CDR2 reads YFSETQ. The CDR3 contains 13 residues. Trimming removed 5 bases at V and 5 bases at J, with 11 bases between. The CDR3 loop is CASRQGVNNEQFF. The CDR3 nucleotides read TGCGCCAGCAGACAGGGAGTTAACAATGAGCAGTTCTTC. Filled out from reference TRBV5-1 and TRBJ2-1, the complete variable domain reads KAGVTQTPRYLIKTRGQQVTLSCSPISGHRSVSWYQQTPGQGLQFLFEYFSETQRNKGNFPGRFSGRQFSNSRSEMNVSTLELGDSALYLCASRQGVNNEQFFGPGTRLTVL.

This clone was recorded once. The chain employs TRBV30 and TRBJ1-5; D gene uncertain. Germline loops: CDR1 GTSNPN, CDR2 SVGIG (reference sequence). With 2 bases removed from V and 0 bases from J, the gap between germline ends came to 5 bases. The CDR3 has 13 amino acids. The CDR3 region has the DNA TGTGCCTGGAGTACCCATAGCAATCAGCCCCAGCATTTT. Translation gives CAWSTHSNQPQHF. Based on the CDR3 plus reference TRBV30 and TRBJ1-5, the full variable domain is SQTIHQWPATLVQPVGSPLSLECTVEGTSNPNLYWYRQAAGRGLQLLFYSVGIGQISSEVPQNLSASRPQDRQFILSSKKLLLSDSGFYLCAWSTHSNQPQHFGDGTRLSIL.

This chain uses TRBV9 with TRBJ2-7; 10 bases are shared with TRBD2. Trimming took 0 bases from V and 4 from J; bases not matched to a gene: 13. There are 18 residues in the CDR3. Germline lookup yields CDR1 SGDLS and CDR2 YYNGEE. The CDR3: CASSVGPYSSGSFYEQYF. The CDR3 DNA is TGTGCCAGCAGCGTAGGCCCCTACTCTAGCGGGAGTTTTTACGAGCAGTACTTC.

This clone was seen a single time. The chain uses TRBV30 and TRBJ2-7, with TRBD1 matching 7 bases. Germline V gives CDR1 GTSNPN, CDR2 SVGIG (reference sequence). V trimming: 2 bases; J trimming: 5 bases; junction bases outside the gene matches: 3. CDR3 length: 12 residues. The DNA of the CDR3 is TGTGCCTGGAGTCTCACAGGGGACGAGCAGTACTTC. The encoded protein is CAWSLTGDEQYF.

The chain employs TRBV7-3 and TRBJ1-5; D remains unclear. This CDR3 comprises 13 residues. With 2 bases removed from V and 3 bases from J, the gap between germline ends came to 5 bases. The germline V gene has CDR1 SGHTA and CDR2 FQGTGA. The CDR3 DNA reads TGTGCCAGCAGCTTATCACTCAATCAGCCCCAGCATTTT. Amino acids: CASSLSLNQPQHF.

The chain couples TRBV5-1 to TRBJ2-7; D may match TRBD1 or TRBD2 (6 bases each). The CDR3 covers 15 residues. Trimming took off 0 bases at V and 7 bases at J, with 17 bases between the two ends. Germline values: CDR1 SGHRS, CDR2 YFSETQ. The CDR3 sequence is CASSLGHGGGSEQYF. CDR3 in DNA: TGCGCCAGCAGCTTGGGCCATGGAGGGGGGAGTGAGCAGTACTTC.

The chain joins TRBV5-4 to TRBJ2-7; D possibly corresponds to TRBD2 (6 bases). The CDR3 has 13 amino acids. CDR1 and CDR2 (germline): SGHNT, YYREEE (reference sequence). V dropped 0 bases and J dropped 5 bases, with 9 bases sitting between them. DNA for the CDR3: TGTGCCAGCAGCTTGGGTTGGGGGGACGAGCAGTACTTC. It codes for CASSLGWGDEQYF.

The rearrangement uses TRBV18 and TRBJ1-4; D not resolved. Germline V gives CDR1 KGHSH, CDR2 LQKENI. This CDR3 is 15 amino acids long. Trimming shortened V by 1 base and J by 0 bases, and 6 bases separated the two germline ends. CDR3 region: CASSPRVATNEKLFF. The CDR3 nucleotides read TGTGCCAGCTCACCACGGGTTGCAACTAATGAAAAACTGTTTTTT.